This entry is about one T cell receptor (beta chain). Its target is not known. Only in-frame clones appear in the TCRdb table, and some are missing; sequencing was by immunoSEQ multiplex PCR. The sample includes 55,000 to 75,000 clones, about 90% of them seen just once. The data derive from a study of T cell responses to AZD1222 COVID-19 vaccine. General study results and limits: At baseline, just a handful of AZD1222 recipients tested seropositive. Donors were largely white British and mainly female; clonal diversity was possibly underestimated.

CDR3 length: 13 residues. V was clipped by 9 bases and J by 5 bases, with 11 bases between them. Per the germline V gene, CDR1 is SNHLY and CDR2 is FYNNEI. This clonotype was sampled from an adult in good health. Sequenced material: peripheral blood, taken on day 0 of AZD1222 vaccination. The chain couples TRBV2 to TRBJ1-6; the D gene is possibly TRBD1 (6 bases). CDR3 sequence: CASRTENNSPLHF. The CDR3, as DNA: TGTGCCAGTCGGACAGAGAATAATTCACCCCTCCACTTT.